This is a list of T cell receptor beta chains from one sample in a study of T cell clonotyping in hematopoietic cell transplantation. Clones were read by immunoSEQ multiplex PCR, and TCRdb kept only the in-frame ones, dropping some. In the table there are about 41,000 clones, roughly 85% of which are singletons. The starting material was peripheral blood mononuclear cells, obtained before stem cell transplant. The receptors originated from a man in his fifties or sixties with myelodysplastic syndrome. Some clones in this sample may be carry-over from other donors' samples. The CDR3 runs from the conserved cysteine through the conserved F or W. D genes are given only for firm matches. The size entry is marked missing in some rows and otherwise reads once, few, many or a size class.

TRBV7-8	14	TRBJ2-3	.	.	TGTGCCAGCAGCAGTCCGGGATCTACAGATACGCAGTATTTT	CASSSPGSTDTQYF
TRBV5-1	16	TRBJ2-5	TRBD1	.	TGCGCCAGCAGCTTAGATCCGGGACAGGGGATAAAGACCCAGTACTTC	CASSLDPGQGIKTQYF
TRBV5-1	17	TRBJ2-6	.	.	TGCGCCAGCAGCTTGTCATGGGGGCCCTCTGGGGCCAACGTCCTGACTTTC	CASSLSWGPSGANVLTF
TRBV15	14	TRBJ1-2	TRBD1	.	TGTGCCACCAGCAGAGAGACAGGGAGGTATGGCTACACCTTC	CATSRETGRYGYTF
TRBV29-1	12	TRBJ2-1	.	.	TGCAGCGTTCGGGGCCGTGGGAATGAGCAGTTCTTC	CSVRGRGNEQFF
TRBV7-6	15	TRBJ1-3	.	.	TGTGCCAGCAGCTTATTCGGCTCGAGTGGAAACACCATATATTTT	CASSLFGSSGNTIYF
TRBV5-6	12	TRBJ2-1	.	.	TGTGCCAGCAGCTTGGTATCAGAAGAGCAGTTCTTC	CASSLVSEEQFF
TRBV6-1	12	TRBJ1-1	TRBD1	.	TGTGCCAGCAGGACAGGGGGCTCTGAAGCTTTCTTT	CASRTGGSEAFF
TRBV5-4	13	TRBJ2-7	TRBD1	.	TGTGCCAGCAGCACCGGGACAGGGGGTTGGCAGTACTTC	CASSTGTGGWQYF
TRBV4-3	12	TRBJ1-2	.	.	TGCGCCAGCAGCCAAGGACATTATGGCTACACCTTC	CASSQGHYGYTF
TRBV20-1	10	TRBJ1-2	.	.	TGCAGTGCAAAGACCATAGGCTACACCTTC	CSAKTIGYTF
TRBV2	14	TRBJ2-7	.	.	TGTGCCAGCAGTGCCCTCTCGGAAGTCTACGAGCAGTACTTC	CASSALSEVYEQYF
TRBV13	13	TRBJ1-2	.	.	TGTGCCAGCAGCTTAGGGGGCAACTATGGCTACACCTTC	CASSLGGNYGYTF
TRBV7-7	14	TRBJ2-2	TRBD1	.	TGTGCTAGCAGCCTCGACAGGGCCACCGGGGAGCTGTTTTTT	CASSLDRATGELFF
TRBV10-2	15	TRBJ1-6	TRBD1	.	TGCGCCAGCCAGGATCGACAGGGCAGGGATTCACCCCTCCACTTT	CASQDRQGRDSPLHF
TRBV4-3	14	TRBJ1-2	.	.	TGCGCCAGCAGCCAAGAAAGGGGTTCCTTTGGCTACACCTTC	CASSQERGSFGYTF
TRBV7-9	14	TRBJ1-4	.	once	TGTGCCAGCAGCTTAGGGGTTTCGGGTGAAAAACTGTTTTTT	CASSLGVSGEKLFF
TRBV5-1	14	TRBJ2-7	.	once	TGCGCCAGCAGCTTGGGGAAGAGCACCTACGAGCAGTACTTC	CASSLGKSTYEQYF
TRBV19	14	TRBJ2-7	TRBD1	few	TGTGCCAGTAGTATCAACCCAGGGGGCGCGGGGCAGTACTTC	CASSINPGGAGQYF
TRBV28	15	TRBJ2-6	TRBD2	.	TGTGCCAGCACCTCGGGGGGCTCTGGGGCCAACGTCCTGACTTTC	CASTSGGSGANVLTF
TRBV20-1	11	TRBJ1-2	TRBD1	few	TGCAGTGCTGTACAGGGGAATGGCTACACCTTC	CSAVQGNGYTF
TRBV4-1	17	TRBJ2-7	TRBD2	few	TGCGCCAGCAGCCAAGATCTCTCGGGACTAAAGTCCTACGAGCAGTACTTC	CASSQDLSGLKSYEQYF
TRBV6-5	12	TRBJ1-2	TRBD1	.	TGTGCCAGTACATCGACAGGGGGTGGCTACACCTTC	CASTSTGGGYTF
TRBV27	15	TRBJ2-1	.	.	TGTGCCAGCAGTTCCCGGACGGGCTCCTACAATGAGCAGTTCTTC	CASSSRTGSYNEQFF
TRBV2	19	TRBJ1-6	.	.	TGTGCCAGCACCTCGACATCCTTCGGGGTTAGCTCCTATAATTCACCCCTCCACTTT	CASTSTSFGVSSYNSPLHF
TRBV7-9	15	TRBJ1-1	TRBD1	.	TGTGCCAGCAGCTTAGCCGGGACAGTGAACACTGAAGCTTTCTTT	CASSLAGTVNTEAFF
TRBV5-1	15	TRBJ1-1	TRBD1	.	TGCGCCAGCGCTTCAGGGGGGTCGGGGGGCACTGAAGCTTTCTTT	CASASGGSGGTEAFF
TRBV29-1	11	TRBJ1-3	.	.	TGCAGCGTTGTTGAAGGAAACACCATATATTTT	CSVVEGNTIYF
TRBV7-6	14	TRBJ1-3	.	few	TGTGCCAGCAGCTCACAGGGATCTGGAAACACCATATATTTT	CASSSQGSGNTIYF
TRBV5-1	14	TRBJ1-2	.	.	TGCGCCAGCAACATTGGGGGTACTAACTATGGCTACACCTTC	CASNIGGTNYGYTF